This T cell receptor beta chain came from a study of T cell responses to AZD1222 COVID-19 vaccine. V was pared by 8 bases and J by 4 bases, with 16 bases between. This CDR3 is 14 amino acids long. The V gene's germline CDR1 is LNHDA and CDR2 SQIVND (reference sequence). Here immunoSEQ multiplex PCR was the method, and the copy in TCRdb shows in-frame clones only, minus some. This table holds 200,000 or so clones, approximately 93% found once. Researchers grouped second doses given at about 4 or about 12 weeks into one pool. This clone has a handful of counts. The chain links TRBV19 to TRBJ2-3, with D tentatively TRBD2 (7 bases). Sequencing was performed on peripheral blood, taken 28 days after the second AZD1222 dose. This TCR came from an adult who received the AZD1222 COVID-19 vaccine. In DNA form, the CDR3 reads TGTGCCAGTGTGTCGGGGGGCGGCGCAGATACGCAGTATTTT. Its translation: CASVSGGGADTQYF.